This entry features one TCR beta chain sequence. There is no known antigen for this receptor. No much larger clone is present one base from it, and per-base qualities are unavailable. The library was generated by the immunoSEQ multiplex PCR assay. The multiplex PCR relied on a mix of 60 forward primers for TCR Vbeta segments and 13 reverse primers for TCR Jbeta segments. A multiplex PCR assay on genomic DNA amplified the CDR3 region of rearranged TCR beta genes. On the Illumina HiSeq System, the amplified TCR beta libraries were sequenced as 87-base-pair reads. Processing in the source paper ran as follows. A later analysis tallied 70 million to 100 million unique TCR beta chains across the approximately 670 repertoires, and approximately 9.9 million of those chains were shared by two or more donors. A nearest-neighbor algorithm error-corrected the raw reads and collapsed the reads into unique sequences, merging closely related sequences to remove PCR and sequencing errors. Alignment of CDR3 sequences to IMGT reference sequences was used to assign V, D and J gene segments. Each retained sequence needed at least a six-nucleotide match to both a V gene segment and a J gene segment. Rearrangements were called productive when the CDR3 lacked stop codons and stayed in frame with V and J; all others were non-productive. CDR3 was defined by IMGT convention, running from the second conserved V-encoded cysteine to the conserved J-encoded phenylalanine. Sequences without an unambiguous match to a single V gene segment were excluded from the earlier analysis of about 600 of the donors. An earlier analysis of 450 to 650 of the donors called V segments functional above 56.7% productive rearrangements and segregating when the between-donor standard deviation exceeded 5%. A statistical classification framework was developed to diagnose cytomegalovirus status using the catalog of TCR beta chain sequences. In a later analysis, TCR nucleotide sequences were compared against IMGT/GENE-DB human TR gene sequences so that V and J genes could be assigned. In a later analysis, CDR3 sequences and most-parsimonious VDJ recombination scenarios were assigned using the TCRdist pipeline. In a later analysis, every TCR beta chain was defined by the combination of its CDR3 amino acid sequence and its V-gene family, and reads without a unique V-gene family were dropped. In a later analysis, 450 to 600 highly shared, low-generation-probability nucleotide sequences were removed to address suspected cross-contamination and a sequencing artifact. A later analysis calculated a clonal expansion index for each public chain from normalized within-repertoire ranks of inferred template counts. Generation probabilities in a later analysis came from a VDJ recombination model fitted to out-of-frame rearrangements, and those results were checked against IGoR. In a later analysis, TCR-TCR, TCR-HLA and TCR-CMV co-occurrence was scored with hypergeometric tests, and a repertoire-size bias correction was applied to TCR pairs. False discovery rates were estimated in a later analysis by permuting HLA or CMV assignments 20 times. A later analysis grouped co-occurring TCRs with DBSCAN, adding TCRdist sequence similarity when clustering within HLA-allele-positive subsets. Co-occurrence clustering excluded repertoires with fewer than 30,000 or more than 120,000 public chains, plus five with anomalous nucleotide sharing. The immuneACCESS repertoire file appears here via TCRdb, limited to in-frame rearrangements. These files lack a portion of the clones; in checked studies, under half of the deficit traces to unresolved V genes, and the cause of the others is not known. V and J calls and clone size follow that table, whereas D and trimming were derived from the DNA. This sample gives approximately 89,000 clones in total; 60% to 80% of them show up just once. The ten largest clones add up to 3.5% to 4.5% of the sample.

The data stem from a study of cytomegalovirus exposure and HLA in healthy donors (dated by TCRdb to the late 2010s). Background for the entire study: According to an earlier analysis of 587 of the donors, about 179 million T cells yielded 100 million or so unique TCR beta sequences and 276 Gb of sequence data. About 300 gigabases of sequencing data and some 85 million unique TCR sequences were included in an early release covering around 650 HLA-typed donors. Of the roughly 400 genotyped donors, about 80% fell in the genetic ancestry cluster associated with self-reported Caucasian donors. The study aimed to test whether signatures of past pathogen exposure could be identified by cataloging public T cell receptors. The study profiled the T cell repertoires of around 700 subjects by immunosequencing and related them to cytomegalovirus serostatus. In addition to the first cohort of several hundred subjects, a separate validation cohort of approximately 130 different subjects was used. The study combined high-throughput TCR immunosequencing, statistical association of individual TCRs with disease status, and machine learning to predict cytomegalovirus infection status. To study patterns of TCR occurrence, a later analysis re-analyzed previously published TCR beta repertoires from 550 to 800 donors and added high-resolution HLA genotyping. Rather than drawing on any new phenotypic data, the later analysis identified candidate immune exposures from TCR beta sequences and the way those sequences occurred across donors. An earlier analysis of around 580 of the donors used high-throughput TCR beta sequencing to judge whether each TCR beta V gene segment behaved as functional or pseudogenic. Donor age, sex, ethnicity and CMV serostatus were collected together with the repertoire data. Genome-wide SNP genotypes for about 65% of the roughly 670 donors were used in a later genetic analysis, which treated that subset as a discovery cohort. Every discovery cohort repertoire had been produced on one sequencing platform. Class I and class II HLA loci were covered by the typing at four-digit resolution. The number of donors typed differed by locus, with about 629-630 for A, B, C, DRB1 and DQB1, roughly 520 for DQA1, 606 for DPA1, and around 460 for DPB1. Several DR-DQ haplotypes were treated as single units for association and clustering because of strong linkage in the cohort. Among a few hundred genotyped donors of the cohort, an average of about 240,000 unique TCR beta nucleotide sequences were sequenced per donor, about a sixth of them non-productive. Study-wide findings and limitations: Because HLA typing was missing for some donors at each locus, association tests included only the typed subset. Some IMGT-functional V segments, including TRBV6-2 and TRBV6-3, could not be told apart with the 87-base-pair reads, so those segments were excluded. In a later analysis, HLA-associated TCR beta chains were found to be more clonally expanded and to have lower generation probabilities than equally common non-associated chains. Broadly in line with IMGT annotations, most TCR beta V segments showed up in productive rearrangements about 87% or about 30% of the time in an earlier analysis of 587 of the donors. For the cohort, immune exposure information was limited to CMV serostatus. The classifier was reported to diagnose cytomegalovirus status with high specificity and sensitivity in both the original and validation cohorts. Roughly 15 rarely observed V segments, including chromosome 9 orphons, were excluded from the earlier analysis of several hundred of the donors because counts were too low. Roughly uniform sequencing depth across donors was assumed in presence/absence analyses, although this assumption may not hold. It was suggested by the authors that the approach could potentially be generalized to other disease states and immunological phenotypes. A few of the identified cytomegalovirus-associated TCR beta chains were confirmed in vitro to be specific for cytomegalovirus antigens. Most TCR sequences were seen in very few donors, while some public TCRs were found in many individuals. The study gave a list of under 200 TCR beta chains associated with cytomegalovirus. According to a later analysis, parvovirus B19, influenza, CMV and Epstein-Barr virus appeared linked to several top co-occurrence clusters. In a later analysis, the rate of TCR association differed among HLA loci, with DRB1 alleles having the most associated TCRs and HLA-C alleles having the fewest. A further reported finding was that TCR beta sequences accurately predicted the HLA-A and HLA-B alleles for most subjects in the first cohort. The cohort was sequenced for TCR beta chains only, and without alpha or paired-chain data the features that could be detected were limited. When HLA alleles, especially DR and DQ, strongly co-occurred, TCR associations were difficult to assign to individual alleles. Correlated functional status among segregating V segments might reflect linkage disequilibrium, but an unknown experimental factor could not be ruled out. Compared with the roughly 670-donor mean, donors in an Asian-associated ancestry cluster had fewer N-insertions in productive TCRs, according to a later genetic analysis. According to a later analysis, most CMV-associated TCR beta chains appeared to be HLA-restricted, and the HLA associations seemed to be driven largely by CMV exposure. An association between a missense DCLRE1C variant and V-gene and J-gene trimming of TCR beta chains was found in a later genetic analysis and replicated in an independent cohort. A group of highly shared sequence variants was considered likely to be a technical artifact of the sequencing pipeline. Specific HLA alleles were associated with about 17,000 TCR beta sequences at a false discovery rate of 0.05 in a later analysis.

The cohort comprised several hundred healthy bone marrow donors. All cohort members were sampled while nominally healthy, although unrecorded immune exposures were likely present. The donor was CMV seronegative and belonged to the group of 380 or so seronegative cohort members. A peripheral blood sample was collected from each donor, and TCR beta sequencing was performed on peripheral blood mononuclear cells. Genomic DNA was extracted from the blood cell samples with the Qiagen DNeasy Blood Extraction Kit. V is clipped by 6 bases and J by 3 bases, and the sequence between their germline boundaries is 11 bases long. Reading from cysteine to phenylalanine, the CDR3 counts 13 amino acids. The only DNA kept is the CDR3, 39 bases in frame from the first base. The germline V gene gives CDR1 as MNHEY and CDR2 as SVGAGI.

The chain is made from TRBV6-5 and TRBJ1-1, with a weak D call of TRBD1 (6 bases match). Sequencing was carried out using PBMCs. The clonotype was recovered from a man aged 25-45 years in good health and CMV-seronegative. For the CDR3, the sequence is CASRTNRDTEAFF. The bases read TGTGCCAGCAGAACGAACAGGGACACTGAAGCTTTCTTT.